This T cell receptor beta chain emerged from a study of blood T cell repertoires in COVID-19. The wider study: COVID-19 samples collected from the United States, Italy and Spain covered acute and convalescent phases. In each case, the material was cDNA or gDNA derived from T cells, B-cell-depleted T cells, or PBMCs.

Original data processing: Reference gene primer amplification yielded estimated nucleated cell counts. The protocol was immunoSEQ multiplex PCR, while the TCRdb copy is restricted to in-frame clones and leaves out a portion. From that table come the V and J calls and clone size; the DNA was used to work out D and trimming. Of some 180,000 clones listed, roughly 80% are singletons. Seattle's enrolled individuals joined amid active infection and were then monitored longitudinally. Trimming cost V 3 bases and J 3 bases; bases outside gene matches: 4. CDR1 and CDR2 (germline): KGHSH, LQKENI. The CDR3 is made up of 15 amino acids.

The origin of this receptor is a woman of 80 years or more with COVID-19, enrolled during active disease. The sequenced sample consisted of peripheral blood. The gene calls are TRBV18 and TRBJ2-3; 9 nucleotides agree with TRBD1. The CDR3: CASSPTGGSTDTQYF. CDR3 nucleotide sequence: TGTGCCAGCTCACCGACAGGGGGGTCGACAGATACGCAGTATTTT.